These 15 T cell receptor beta chains were sequenced from one sample in a study of T cell changes during pregnancy in multiple sclerosis. Some clones are missing from TCRdb's copy, which holds only in-frame ones; the method was immunoSEQ multiplex PCR. Found here are around 30,000 clones, roughly 87% of them singletons; the top ten hold 9.5% to 10%. The material sequenced was CD8+ T cells from peripheral blood mononuclear cells, taken in the first trimester of pregnancy. These receptors originate from a female donor with multiple sclerosis, enrolled in a pregnancy study.

This rearrangement joins TRBV7-2 to TRBJ2-7, with 8 bases fitting TRBD2. The CDR3 is 15 amino acids. The trim removed 4 bases at V and 0 bases at J, leaving 5 bases unmatched. The germline V gene has CDR1 SGHTA and CDR2 FQGNSA. The CDR3 is CASSSLAGSSYEQYF. CDR3 sequence (DNA): TGTGCCAGCAGCTCCTTAGCGGGATCCTCCTACGAGCAGTACTTC.

This clone was observed once. The J gene is TRBJ2-7, the V gene TRBV4-1, with unresolved D. Germline V gene lookup returns CDR1 MGHRA and CDR2 YSYEKL. Trimming left V 0 bases short and J 3 bases short, with 9 bases between. This CDR3 is built from 14 residues. CDR3 region: CASSQEADYYEQYF. In DNA, the CDR3 is TGCGCCAGCAGCCAAGAGGCGGATTACTACGAGCAGTACTTC.

The J gene is TRBJ2-7, the V gene TRBV19; 11 nucleotides align to TRBD2. V lost 0 bases, J lost 3 bases, and 4 bases stayed unmatched. CDR1 LNHDA and CDR2 SQIVND come from the germline V gene (reference sequence). The CDR3 extends over 16 amino acids. This chain's CDR3 is CASSIDPLAGVYEQYF. Here the CDR3 DNA reads TGTGCCAGTAGTATAGATCCACTAGCGGGAGTCTACGAGCAGTACTTC.

The gene calls are TRBV5-6 and TRBJ2-7; TRBD1 is a possible D gene (6 bases). V shed 4 bases and J shed 5 bases, with 10 bases lying between them. This CDR3 has 12 residues. Germline V CDR1 and CDR2: SGHDT, YYEEEE. The CDR3 region is CASSPGVDEQYF. The CDR3 DNA reads TGTGCCAGCAGCCCAGGGGTCGACGAGCAGTACTTC.

The chain employs TRBV27 and TRBJ2-7; weak D call: TRBD2 (5 bases). There are 13 residues in the CDR3. V dropped 3 bases and J dropped 5 bases, with 11 bases sitting between them. Germline assignment: CDR1 MNHEY and CDR2 SMNVEV (reference sequence). The CDR3 protein is CASSFEGSNEQYF. The CDR3 nucleotides read TGTGCCAGCAGTTTCGAGGGAAGCAACGAGCAGTACTTC.

The rearrangement joins TRBV5-1 to TRBJ2-1; D is perhaps TRBD2 (6 bases). Per the germline V gene, CDR1 is SGHRS and CDR2 is YFSETQ. V was cut by 0 bases and J by 5 bases, with 12 bases left in between. The CDR3 contains 15 residues. CDR3 sequence (DNA): TGCGCCAGCAGCTTGGTGGACCGGGGGAACAATGAGCAGTTCTTC. It specifies CASSLVDRGNNEQFF.

The chain joins TRBV5-6 to TRBJ2-5; maybe TRBD1 (5 bases). The germline gives CDR1 SGHDT, CDR2 YYEEEE. The CDR3 extends over 13 amino acids. The V gene lost 0 bases and the J gene lost 12 bases, with 15 bases spanning the gap. CDR3 region: CASSLARDRTKYF. CDR3 bases: TGTGCCAGCAGCTTGGCACGCGATCGGACAAAGTACTTC.

There are a few counts of this clone. The V gene is TRBV11-2, the J gene TRBJ1-1; D might be TRBD1 (5 bases). The CDR3 runs 14 residues. V lost 1 base to trimming and J lost 1 base, with 7 bases between them. Germline CDR1 reads SGHAT; CDR2 reads FQNNGV. The CDR3 nucleotides read TGTGCCAGCAGCTTAGTAACAGGGAACACTGAAGCTTTCTTT. Translation: CASSLVTGNTEAFF.

This chain joins TRBV19 and TRBJ2-5; 7 bases line up with TRBD1. The J segment lost 1 base and the V segment lost 6 bases, leaving 8 bases of the junction unmatched. The CDR3 has 15 residues. The germline V gene has CDR1 LNHDA and CDR2 SQIVND (reference sequence). CDR3 region: CASRATGMSQETQYF. The CDR3 DNA reads TGTGCCAGTAGGGCGACAGGGATGAGCCAAGAGACCCAGTACTTC.

V and J are TRBV11-1 and TRBJ2-5, with 10 bases fitting TRBD1. Germline CDR1 reads SGHAT; CDR2 reads FQDESV (reference sequence). J gave up 7 bases and V 5 bases, and 10 bases lay outside the gene matches. This CDR3 is 15 amino acids long. DNA for the CDR3: TGTGCCAGCAGCGGGGACAGGGGTACAACCGGGACCCAGTACTTC. The encoded protein is CASSGDRGTTGTQYF.

This clone was seen a single time. V gene TRBV4-3 combines with J gene TRBJ1-1; a possible D gene is TRBD1 (5 bases). Germline V CDR1 and CDR2: LGHNA, YSLEER. V was clipped by 3 bases and J by 0 bases, with 8 bases between them. The length of the CDR3 is 14 residues. As DNA, the CDR3 is TGCGCCAGCAGCCAGAAGACAGTGAACACTGAAGCTTTCTTT. Translated, it gives CASSQKTVNTEAFF.

The rearrangement uses TRBV2 and TRBJ2-3, with D possibly TRBD2 on 6 matching bases. The CDR3 is 14 amino acids. V was cut by 3 bases and J by 5 bases, with 12 bases left in between. Germline V lookup: CDR1 SNHLY, CDR2 FYNNEI. The CDR3 coding sequence is TGTGCCAGCAGTGACGGCATGCGGGAAGATACGCAGTATTTT. As protein: CASSDGMREDTQYF.

The chain combines TRBV6-5 with TRBJ2-4, with D possibly being TRBD2 (6 bases). Deletions cut 4 bases from V and 0 bases from J, with 10 bases between. This CDR3 is built from 15 residues. Germline loops: CDR1 MNHEY, CDR2 SVGAGI. The chain's CDR3 is CASSSGALAKNIQYF. CDR3 coding DNA: TGTGCCAGCAGTTCGGGAGCCCTAGCCAAAAACATTCAGTACTTC.

V and J are TRBV6-5 and TRBJ1-1, with a tentative D call TRBD1 (5 bases). Germline V gives CDR1 MNHEY, CDR2 SVGAGI. V was clipped by 2 bases and J by 7 bases, with 8 bases between them. The CDR3 is made up of 12 amino acids. CDR3 amino acids: CASSYGDSEAFF. CDR3 bases: TGTGCCAGCAGTTACGGCGACAGTGAAGCTTTCTTT.

The V call is TRBV7-9, the J call TRBJ2-2, with 7 nucleotides matching TRBD2. From germline, CDR1 is SEHNR and CDR2 FQNEAQ (reference sequence). V lost 5 bases to trimming and J lost 7 bases; unmatched junction nucleotides: 7. This CDR3 is built from 14 residues. The CDR3 region is CASSDTSVGGELFF. CDR3 nucleotides: TGTGCCAGCAGCGACACTAGCGTTGGCGGGGAGCTGTTTTTT. The full variable domain, in which reference TRBV7-9 and TRBJ2-2 provide the parts outside the CDR3, is DTGVSQNPRHKITKRGQNVTFRCDPISEHNRLYWYRQTLGQGPEFLTYFQNEAQLEKSRLLSDRFSAERPKGSFSTLEIQRTEQGDSAMYLCASSDTSVGGELFFGEGSRLTVL.